This TCR beta chain was identified during a study of type 1 regulatory T cells. The overall study: T-allo10 is a Tr1-enriched, alloantigen-specific CD4 T cell product made in vitro. Study-wide findings and caveats: Compared with non-Tr1 cells, Tr1 cells showed a narrower TCR repertoire.

Points on this clonotype: What it binds is not known. A read error may account for a junction end that differs from germline.

CDR3 length: 17 amino acids. CDR1 is MNHEY and CDR2 is SMNVEV in the germline V gene (reference sequence). Using its own MiXCR run on the reads, TCRdb lists one record per CDR3 protein. Found here are 60,000 to 70,000 distinct CDR3 sequences, almost 50% of them singletons; the top ten hold about 2.1%. The chain is built from TRBV27 and TRBJ2-1, with 14 bases fitting TRBD2. This TCR derives from a human donor in good health. Sequenced material: cultured non-Tr1 T cells, either the whole culture or a sorted T cell fraction (not recorded which). The CDR3 sequence: CVSSLSGLAGGLNEQFF. CDR3 DNA sequence: TGTGTCAGCAGTTTATCTGGACTAGCGGGGGGTTTGAATGAGCAGTTCTTC.